The present T cell receptor (beta chain) was sequenced within a study of T cells in Graves' hyperthyroidism and ophthalmopathy. This clonotype came up many times. Its antigen is as yet unknown. Notes on the study in general: Ophthalmopathy was separated from stable hyperthyroidism by a 13 V-J model.

TCR beta CDR3 sequences were amplified from RNA transcripts. The study used the HTBI primer set for a first-round RT-PCR of the TCR CDR3. TCRdb re-analysed the multiplex PCR reads in MiXCR, keeping a single row per CDR3 protein. Of over 300,000 distinct CDR3 sequences in the sample, roughly 15% were seen once. Germline V CDR1 and CDR2: DFQATT, SNEGSKA (reference sequence). V was cut by 0 bases and J by 9 bases, with 15 bases left in between. The CDR3 is 14 residues long. The J gene is TRBJ2-1, the V gene TRBV20-1, with D maybe TRBD1 (5 bases). The receptor was derived from a woman aged 40-49 years with Graves' ophthalmopathy. Sequencing input: blood. The CDR3 region has the DNA TGCAGTGCTAGAGATCATCAAGGGGTGGGTGAGCAGTTCTTC. Its protein is CSARDHQGVGEQFF.